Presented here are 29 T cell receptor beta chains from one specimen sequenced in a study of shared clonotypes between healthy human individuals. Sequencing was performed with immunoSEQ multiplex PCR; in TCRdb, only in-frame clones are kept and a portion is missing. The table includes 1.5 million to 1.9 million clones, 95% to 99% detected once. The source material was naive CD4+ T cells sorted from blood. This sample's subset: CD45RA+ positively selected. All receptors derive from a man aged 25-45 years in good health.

CDR3 in DNA: TGCGCCAGCGGTAGACTAGCGGGAGGATCTGGGGTCTCCTACAATGAGCAGTTCTTC. Protein sequence: CASGRLAGGSGVSYNEQFF. This chain connects TRBV10-1 to TRBJ2-1, with 13 bases that match TRBD2. The CDR3 contains 19 residues. Germline assignment: CDR1 WNHNN and CDR2 SYGVQD (reference sequence). V lost 8 bases, J lost 0 bases, and 13 bases stayed unmatched.

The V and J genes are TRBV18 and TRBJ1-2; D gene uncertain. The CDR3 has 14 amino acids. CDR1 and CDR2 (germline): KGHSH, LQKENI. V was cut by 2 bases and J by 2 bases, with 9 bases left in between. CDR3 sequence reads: CASSPNVTNYGYTF. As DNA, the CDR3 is TGTGCCAGCTCACCAAACGTCACCAACTATGGCTACACCTTC.

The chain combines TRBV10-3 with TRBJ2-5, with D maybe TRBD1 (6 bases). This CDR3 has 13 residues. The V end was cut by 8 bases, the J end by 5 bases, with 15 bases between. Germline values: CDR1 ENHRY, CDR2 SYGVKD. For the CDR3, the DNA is TGTGCCATCGGGACAAGCAGTGGGGAGACCCAGTACTTC. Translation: CAIGTSSGETQYF.

CDR3 sequence (DNA): TGCGCCAGCAGCCGGGTCGGGCGGACAGATACGCAGTATTTT. This gives the protein CASSRVGRTDTQYF. The chain employs TRBV5-1 and TRBJ2-3, with D unclear. Germline lookup yields CDR1 SGHRS and CDR2 YFSETQ. V lost 4 bases to trimming and J lost 3 bases, with 12 bases between them. CDR3 length equals 14 residues. Based on the CDR3 plus reference TRBV5-1 and TRBJ2-3, the full variable domain is KAGVTQTPRYLIKTRGQQVTLSCSPISGHRSVSWYQQTPGQGLQFLFEYFSETQRNKGNFPGRFSGRQFSNSRSEMNVSTLELGDSALYLCASSRVGRTDTQYFGPGTRLTVL.

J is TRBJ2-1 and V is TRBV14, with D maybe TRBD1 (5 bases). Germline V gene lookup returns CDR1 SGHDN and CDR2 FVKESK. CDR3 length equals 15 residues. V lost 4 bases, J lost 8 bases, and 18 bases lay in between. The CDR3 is CASSPRQGLRHEQFF. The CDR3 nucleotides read TGTGCCAGCAGCCCCCGCCAGGGTCTTAGGCATGAGCAGTTCTTC. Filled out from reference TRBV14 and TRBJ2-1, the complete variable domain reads EAGVTQFPSHSVIEKGQTVTLRCDPISGHDNLYWYRRVMGKEIKFLLHFVKESKQDESGMPNNRFLAERTGGTYSTLKVQPAELEDSGVYFCASSPRQGLRHEQFFGPGTRLTVL.

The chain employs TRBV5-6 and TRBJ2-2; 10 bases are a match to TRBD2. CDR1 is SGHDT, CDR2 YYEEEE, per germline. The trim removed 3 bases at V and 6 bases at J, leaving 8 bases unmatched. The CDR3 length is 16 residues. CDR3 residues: CASSYPGLAKAGELFF. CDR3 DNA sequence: TGTGCCAGCAGCTACCCGGGACTAGCGAAGGCCGGGGAGCTGTTTTTT. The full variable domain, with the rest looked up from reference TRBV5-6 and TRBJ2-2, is DAGVTQSPTHLIKTRGQQVTLRCSPKSGHDTVSWYQQALGQGPQFIFQYYEEEERQRGNFPDRFSGHQFPNYSSELNVNALLLGDSALYLCASSYPGLAKAGELFFGEGSRLTVL.

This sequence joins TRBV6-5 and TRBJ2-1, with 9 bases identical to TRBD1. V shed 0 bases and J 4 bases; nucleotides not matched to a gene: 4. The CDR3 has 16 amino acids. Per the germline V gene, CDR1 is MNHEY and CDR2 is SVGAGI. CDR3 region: CASSYSDRGSYNEQFF. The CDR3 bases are TGTGCCAGCAGTTACTCTGACAGGGGGTCTTACAATGAGCAGTTCTTC.

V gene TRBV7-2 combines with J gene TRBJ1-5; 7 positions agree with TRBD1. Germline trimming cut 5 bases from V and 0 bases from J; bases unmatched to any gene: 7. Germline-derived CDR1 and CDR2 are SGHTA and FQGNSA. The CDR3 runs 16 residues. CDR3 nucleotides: TGTGCCAGCAGCCTATGGACAGGAAATAGCAATCAGCCCCAGCATTTT. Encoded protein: CASSLWTGNSNQPQHF.

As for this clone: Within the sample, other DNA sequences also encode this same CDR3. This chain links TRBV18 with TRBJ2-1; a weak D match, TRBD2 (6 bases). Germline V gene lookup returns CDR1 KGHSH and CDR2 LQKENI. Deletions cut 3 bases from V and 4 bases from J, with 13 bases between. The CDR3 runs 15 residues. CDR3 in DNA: TGTGCCAGCTCACCGATAGCGGTATCTTACAATGAGCAGTTCTTC. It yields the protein CASSPIAVSYNEQFF.

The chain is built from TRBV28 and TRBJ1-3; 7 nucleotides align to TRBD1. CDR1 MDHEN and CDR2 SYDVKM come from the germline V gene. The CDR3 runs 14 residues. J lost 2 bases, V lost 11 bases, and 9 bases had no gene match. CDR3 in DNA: TGTGCCCCCTCTTCGGGACAGCCTGGAAACACCATATATTTT. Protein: CAPSSGQPGNTIYF. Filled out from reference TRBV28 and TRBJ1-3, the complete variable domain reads DVKVTQSSRYLVKRTGEKVFLECVQDMDHENMFWYRQDPGLGLRLIYFSYDVKMKEKGDIPEGYSVSREKKERFSLILESASTNQTSMYLCAPSSGQPGNTIYFGEGSWLTVV.

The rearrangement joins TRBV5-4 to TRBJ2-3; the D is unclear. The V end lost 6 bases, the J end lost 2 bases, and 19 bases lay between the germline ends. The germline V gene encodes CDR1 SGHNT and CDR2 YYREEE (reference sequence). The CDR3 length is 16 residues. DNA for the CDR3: TGTGCCAGCACCACCCCCGGCCAGACCAACACAGATACGCAGTATTTT. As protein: CASTTPGQTNTDTQYF.

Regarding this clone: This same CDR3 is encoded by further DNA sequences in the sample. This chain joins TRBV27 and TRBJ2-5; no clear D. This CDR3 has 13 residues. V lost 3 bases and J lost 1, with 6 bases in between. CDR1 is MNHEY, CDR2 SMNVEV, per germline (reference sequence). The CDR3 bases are TGTGCCAGCAGTTTCAGGCCCCAAGAGACCCAGTACTTC. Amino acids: CASSFRPQETQYF.

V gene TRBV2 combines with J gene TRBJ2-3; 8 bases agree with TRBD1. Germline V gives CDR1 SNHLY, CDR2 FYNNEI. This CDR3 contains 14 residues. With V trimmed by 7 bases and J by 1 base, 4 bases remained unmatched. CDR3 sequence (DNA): TGTGCCAGCAACCGGGACAGGCGCACAGATACGCAGTATTTT. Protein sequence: CASNRDRRTDTQYF.

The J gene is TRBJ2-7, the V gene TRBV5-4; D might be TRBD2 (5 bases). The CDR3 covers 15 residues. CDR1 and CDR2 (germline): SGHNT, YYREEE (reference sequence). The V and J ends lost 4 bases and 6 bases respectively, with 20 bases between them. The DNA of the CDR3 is TGTGCCAGCAGCGATGGACTGTTTCAGGTACGCGAGCAGTACTTC. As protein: CASSDGLFQVREQYF.

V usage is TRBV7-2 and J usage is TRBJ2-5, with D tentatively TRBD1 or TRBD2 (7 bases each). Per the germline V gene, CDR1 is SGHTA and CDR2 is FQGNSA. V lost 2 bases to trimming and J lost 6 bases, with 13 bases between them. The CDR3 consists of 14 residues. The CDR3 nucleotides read TGTGCCAGCAGCTTACAGGGGGGGAGGAAGACCCAGTACTTC. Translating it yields CASSLQGGRKTQYF.

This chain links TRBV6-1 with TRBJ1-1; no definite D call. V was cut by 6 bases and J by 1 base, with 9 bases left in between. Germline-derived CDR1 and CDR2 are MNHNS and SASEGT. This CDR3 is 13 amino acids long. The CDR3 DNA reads TGTGCCAGCAGGGCAGCGGGGAACACTGAAGCTTTCTTT. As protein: CASRAAGNTEAFF.

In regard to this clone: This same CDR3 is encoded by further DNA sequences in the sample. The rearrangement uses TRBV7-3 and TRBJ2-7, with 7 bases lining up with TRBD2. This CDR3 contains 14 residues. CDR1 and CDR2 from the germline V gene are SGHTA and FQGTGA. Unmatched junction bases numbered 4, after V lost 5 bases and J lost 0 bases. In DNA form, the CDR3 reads TGTGCCAGCAGCCCAGCTAGCGGCTCCTACGAGCAGTACTTC. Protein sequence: CASSPASGSYEQYF. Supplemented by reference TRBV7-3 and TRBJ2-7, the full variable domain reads GAGVSQTPSNKVTEKGKYVELRCDPISGHTALYWYRQSLGQGPEFLIYFQGTGAADDSGLPNDRFFAVRPEGSVSTLKIQRTERGDSAVYLCASSPASGSYEQYFGPGTRLTVT.

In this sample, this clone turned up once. Here the CDR3 reads CASLGTGDNYEQYF. The CDR3 DNA is TGTGCCAGCCTCGGGACAGGGGACAACTACGAGCAGTACTTC. This chain joins TRBV6-6 and TRBJ2-7; 10 bases fit TRBD1. V dropped 8 bases and J dropped 3; count of bases not matched to a gene: 7. This CDR3 region has 14 residues. Germline V gives CDR1 MNHNY, CDR2 SVGAGI (reference sequence).

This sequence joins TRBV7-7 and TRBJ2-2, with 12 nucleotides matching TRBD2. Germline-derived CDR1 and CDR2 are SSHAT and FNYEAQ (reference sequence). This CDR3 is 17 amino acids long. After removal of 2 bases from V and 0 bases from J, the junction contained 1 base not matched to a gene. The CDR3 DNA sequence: TGTGCCAGCAGCTTACTAGCGGGAGGGTCGAACACCGGGGAGCTGTTTTTT. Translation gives CASSLLAGGSNTGELFF.

The DNA of the CDR3 is TGTGCCAGCAGTTTAGTCCCACTAGCGGGAGTGGAGACCCAGTACTTC. Translating gives CASSLVPLAGVETQYF. This chain joins TRBV27 and TRBJ2-5, with TRBD2 identical over 11 bases. The germline V gene has CDR1 MNHEY and CDR2 SMNVEV (reference sequence). This CDR3 contains 16 residues. Germline trimming cut 2 bases from V and 5 bases from J; bases unmatched to any gene: 7.

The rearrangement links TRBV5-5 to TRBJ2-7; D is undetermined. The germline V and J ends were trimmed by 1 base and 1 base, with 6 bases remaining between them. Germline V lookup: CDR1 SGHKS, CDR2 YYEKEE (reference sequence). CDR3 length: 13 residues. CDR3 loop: CASSLLGSYEQYF. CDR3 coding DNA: TGTGCCAGCAGCTTGCTGGGGTCCTACGAGCAGTACTTC.

The CDR3: CASTKGTSGSLNQETQYF. The CDR3 coding sequence is TGCGCCAGCACTAAGGGGACTAGCGGGAGTCTAAACCAAGAGACCCAGTACTTC. V gene TRBV5-1 combines with J gene TRBJ2-5; 14 bases are shared with TRBD2. V shed 6 bases, J shed 0 bases, and the junction held 10 bases outside the gene matches. The CDR3 length is 18 residues. CDR1 is SGHRS, CDR2 YFSETQ, per germline.

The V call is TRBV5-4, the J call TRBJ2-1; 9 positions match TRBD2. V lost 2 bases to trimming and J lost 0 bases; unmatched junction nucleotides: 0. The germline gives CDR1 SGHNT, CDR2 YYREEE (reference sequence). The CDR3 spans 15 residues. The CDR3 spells CASSFSGGSYNEQFF. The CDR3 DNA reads TGTGCCAGCAGCTTTAGCGGGGGCTCCTACAATGAGCAGTTCTTC.

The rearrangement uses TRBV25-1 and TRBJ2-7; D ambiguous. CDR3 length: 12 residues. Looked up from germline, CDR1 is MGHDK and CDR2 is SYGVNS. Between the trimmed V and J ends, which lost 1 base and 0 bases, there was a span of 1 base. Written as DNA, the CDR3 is TGTGCCAGCAGTGAATTCTCCTACGAGCAGTACTTC. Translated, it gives CASSEFSYEQYF.

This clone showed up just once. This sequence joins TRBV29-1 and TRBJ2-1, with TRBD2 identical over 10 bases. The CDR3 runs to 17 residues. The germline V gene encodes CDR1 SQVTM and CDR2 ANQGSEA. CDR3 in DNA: TGCAGTTCCGACGTGCTAGCGGGAGAGAGCTCCTACAATGAGCAGTTCTTC. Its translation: CSSDVLAGESSYNEQFF.

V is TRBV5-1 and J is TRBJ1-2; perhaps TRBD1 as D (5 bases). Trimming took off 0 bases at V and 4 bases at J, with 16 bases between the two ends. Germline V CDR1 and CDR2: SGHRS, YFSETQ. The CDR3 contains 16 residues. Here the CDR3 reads CASSLGDSPGPYGYTF. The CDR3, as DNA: TGCGCCAGCAGCTTGGGAGACTCCCCGGGGCCCTATGGCTACACCTTC.

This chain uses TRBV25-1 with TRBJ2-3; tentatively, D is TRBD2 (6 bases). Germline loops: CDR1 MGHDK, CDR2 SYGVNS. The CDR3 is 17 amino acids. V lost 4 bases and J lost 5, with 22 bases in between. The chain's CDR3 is CASSVEIAARVRDTQYF. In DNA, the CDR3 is TGTGCCAGCAGTGTCGAAATAGCGGCTCGGGTTAGAGATACGCAGTATTTT. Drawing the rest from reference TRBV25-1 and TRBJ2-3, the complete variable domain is EADIYQTPRYLVIGTGKKITLECSQTMGHDKMYWYQQDPGMELHLIHYSYGVNSTEKGDLSSESTVSRIRTEHFPLTLESARPSHTSQYLCASSVEIAARVRDTQYFGPGTRLTVL.

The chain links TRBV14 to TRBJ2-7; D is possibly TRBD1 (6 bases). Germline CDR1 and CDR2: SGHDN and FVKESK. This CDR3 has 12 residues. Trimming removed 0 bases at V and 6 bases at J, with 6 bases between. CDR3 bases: TGTGCCAGCAGCCAAGACAGGGGCGAGCAGTACTTC. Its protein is CASSQDRGEQYF.

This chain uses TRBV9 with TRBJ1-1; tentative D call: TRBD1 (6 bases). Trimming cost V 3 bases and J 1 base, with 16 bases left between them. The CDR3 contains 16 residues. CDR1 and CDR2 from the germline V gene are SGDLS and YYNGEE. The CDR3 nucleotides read TGTGCCAGCAGCGCAACACCAGGGGTAGAGAACACTGAAGCTTTCTTT. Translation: CASSATPGVENTEAFF.